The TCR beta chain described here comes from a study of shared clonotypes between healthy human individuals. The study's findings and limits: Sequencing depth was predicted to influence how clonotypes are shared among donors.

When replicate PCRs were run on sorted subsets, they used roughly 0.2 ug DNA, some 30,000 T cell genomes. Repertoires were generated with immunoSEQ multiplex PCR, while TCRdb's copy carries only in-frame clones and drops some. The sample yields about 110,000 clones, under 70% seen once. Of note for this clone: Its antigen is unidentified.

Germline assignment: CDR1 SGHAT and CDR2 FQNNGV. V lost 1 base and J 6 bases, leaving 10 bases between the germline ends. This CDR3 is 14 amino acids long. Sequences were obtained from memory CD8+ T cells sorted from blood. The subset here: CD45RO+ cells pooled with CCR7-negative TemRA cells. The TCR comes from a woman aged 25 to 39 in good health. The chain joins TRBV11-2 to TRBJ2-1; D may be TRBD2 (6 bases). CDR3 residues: CASSLAGVGNEQFF. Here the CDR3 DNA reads TGTGCCAGCAGCTTAGCGGGAGTAGGCAATGAGCAGTTCTTC.